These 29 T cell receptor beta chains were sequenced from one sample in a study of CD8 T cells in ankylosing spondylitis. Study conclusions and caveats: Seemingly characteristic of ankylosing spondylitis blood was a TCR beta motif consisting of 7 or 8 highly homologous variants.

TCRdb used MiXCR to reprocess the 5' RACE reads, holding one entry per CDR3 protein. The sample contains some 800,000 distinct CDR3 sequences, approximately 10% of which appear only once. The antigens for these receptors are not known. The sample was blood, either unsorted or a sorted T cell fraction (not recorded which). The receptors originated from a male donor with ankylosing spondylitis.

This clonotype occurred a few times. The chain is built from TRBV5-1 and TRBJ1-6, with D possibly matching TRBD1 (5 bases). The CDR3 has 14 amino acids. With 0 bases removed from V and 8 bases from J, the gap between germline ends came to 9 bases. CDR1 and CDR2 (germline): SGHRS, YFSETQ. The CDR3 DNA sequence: TGCGCCAGCAGCTTGGCACAGGCGGATTCACCCCTCCACTTT. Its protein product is CASSLAQADSPLHF.

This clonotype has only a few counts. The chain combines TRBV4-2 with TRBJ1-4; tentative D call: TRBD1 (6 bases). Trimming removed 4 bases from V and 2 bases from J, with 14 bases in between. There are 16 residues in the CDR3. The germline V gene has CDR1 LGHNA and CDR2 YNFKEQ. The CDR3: CASSPIGGRTNEKLFF. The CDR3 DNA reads TGTGCCAGCAGCCCCATAGGGGGGCGTACTAATGAAAAACTGTTTTTT.

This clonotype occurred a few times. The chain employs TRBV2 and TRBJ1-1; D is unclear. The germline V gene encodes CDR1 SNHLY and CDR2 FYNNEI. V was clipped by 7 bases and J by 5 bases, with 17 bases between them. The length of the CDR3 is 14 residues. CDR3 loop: CASNSRRRKTEAFF. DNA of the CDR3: TGTGCCAGCAATTCCAGGCGCAGGAAAACTGAAGCTTTCTTT.

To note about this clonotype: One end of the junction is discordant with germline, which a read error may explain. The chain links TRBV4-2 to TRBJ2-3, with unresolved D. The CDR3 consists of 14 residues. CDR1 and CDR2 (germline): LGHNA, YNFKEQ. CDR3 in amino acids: CASSQDTGTYTQYF. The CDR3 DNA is TGTGCCAGCAGCCAGGATACCGGCACATATACGCAGTATTTT.

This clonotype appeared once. CDR3 coding DNA: TGCGCCAGCAGCGGAGGACAGGGAGCTTCCTACGAGCAGTACTTC. Protein sequence: CASSGGQGASYEQYF. V is TRBV5-1 and J is TRBJ2-7; TRBD1 agrees at 8 bases. The CDR3 runs to 15 residues. Germline values: CDR1 SGHRS, CDR2 YFSETQ. The junction had 7 bases not matched to a gene; V was cut back by 4 bases and J by 1 base.

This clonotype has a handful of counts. The CDR3 nucleotides are TGTGCCAGCAGTTACCTAGCGGGAGAGATCGGGGAGCTGTTTTTT. As protein: CASSYLAGEIGELFF. The rearrangement links TRBV6-5 to TRBJ2-2; 10 positions agree with TRBD2. The CDR3 spans 15 residues. CDR1 is MNHEY, CDR2 SVGAGI, per germline. Germline trimming cut 2 bases from V and 7 bases from J; bases unmatched to any gene: 4.

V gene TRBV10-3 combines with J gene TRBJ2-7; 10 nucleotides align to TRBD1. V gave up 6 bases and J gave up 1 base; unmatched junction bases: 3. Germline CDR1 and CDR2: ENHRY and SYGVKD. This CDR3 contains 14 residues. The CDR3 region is CAIRGQGTSYEQYF. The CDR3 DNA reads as TGTGCCATCAGGGGACAGGGGACGTCCTACGAGCAGTACTTC.

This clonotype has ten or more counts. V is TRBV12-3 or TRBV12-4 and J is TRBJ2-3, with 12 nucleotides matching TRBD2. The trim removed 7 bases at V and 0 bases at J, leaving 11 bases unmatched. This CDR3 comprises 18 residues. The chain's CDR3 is CASTPRLAGGSSTDTQYF. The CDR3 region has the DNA TGTGCCAGCACCCCCCGGCTAGCGGGGGGGTCGAGCACAGATACGCAGTATTTT.

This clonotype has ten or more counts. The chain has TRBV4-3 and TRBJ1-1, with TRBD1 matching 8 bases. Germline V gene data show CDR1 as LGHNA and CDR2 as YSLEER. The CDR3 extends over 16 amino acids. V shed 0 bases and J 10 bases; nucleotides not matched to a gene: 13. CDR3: CASSQDYGQGARGAFF. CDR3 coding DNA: TGCGCCAGCAGCCAAGATTATGGTCAGGGGGCGAGAGGAGCTTTCTTT.

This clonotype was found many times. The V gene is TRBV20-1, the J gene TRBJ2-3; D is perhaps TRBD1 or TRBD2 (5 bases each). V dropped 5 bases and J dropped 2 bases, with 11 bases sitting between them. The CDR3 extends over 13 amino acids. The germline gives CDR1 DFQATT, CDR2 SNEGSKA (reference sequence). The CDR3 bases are TGCAGTGCTGGACAAGACTACACAGATACGCAGTATTTT. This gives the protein CSAGQDYTDTQYF.

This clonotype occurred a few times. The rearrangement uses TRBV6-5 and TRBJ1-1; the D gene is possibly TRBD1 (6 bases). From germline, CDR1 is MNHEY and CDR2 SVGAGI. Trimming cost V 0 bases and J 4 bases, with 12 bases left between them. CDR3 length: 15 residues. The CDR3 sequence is CASSYSREGGTEAFF. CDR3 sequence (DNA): TGTGCCAGCAGTTACTCGAGGGAGGGGGGCACTGAAGCTTTCTTT.

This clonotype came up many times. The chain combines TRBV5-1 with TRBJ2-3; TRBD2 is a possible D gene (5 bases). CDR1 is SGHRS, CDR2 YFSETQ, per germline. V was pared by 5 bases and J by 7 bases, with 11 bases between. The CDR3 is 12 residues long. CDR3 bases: TGCGCCAGCAGTTATGGGAGCAATACGCAGTATTTT. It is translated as CASSYGSNTQYF.

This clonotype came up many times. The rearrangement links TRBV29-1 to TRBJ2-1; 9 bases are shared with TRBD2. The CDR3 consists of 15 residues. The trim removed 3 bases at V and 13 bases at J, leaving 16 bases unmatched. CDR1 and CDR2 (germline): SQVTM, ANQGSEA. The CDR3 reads CSVEIGTSLGGGQFF. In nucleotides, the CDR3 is TGCAGCGTTGAGATCGGGACTAGCCTGGGAGGGGGTCAGTTCTTC.

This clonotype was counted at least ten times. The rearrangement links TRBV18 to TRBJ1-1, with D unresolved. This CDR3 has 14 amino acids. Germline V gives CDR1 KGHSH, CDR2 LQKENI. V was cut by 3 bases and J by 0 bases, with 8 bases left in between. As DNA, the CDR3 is TGTGCCAGCTCACCCAGAGTGATGAACACTGAAGCTTTCTTT. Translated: CASSPRVMNTEAFF.

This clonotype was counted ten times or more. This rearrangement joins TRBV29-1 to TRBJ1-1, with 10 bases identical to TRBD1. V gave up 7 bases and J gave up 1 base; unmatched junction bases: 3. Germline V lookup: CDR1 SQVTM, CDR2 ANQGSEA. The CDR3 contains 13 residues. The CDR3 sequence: CSAGDRGNTEAFF. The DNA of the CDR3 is TGCAGCGCTGGGGACAGGGGGAACACTGAAGCTTTCTTT.

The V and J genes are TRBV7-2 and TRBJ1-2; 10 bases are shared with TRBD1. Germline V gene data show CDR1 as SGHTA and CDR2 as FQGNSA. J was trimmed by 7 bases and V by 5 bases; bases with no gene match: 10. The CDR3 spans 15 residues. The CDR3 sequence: CASSGWTGGIFGYTF. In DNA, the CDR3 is TGTGCCAGCAGCGGGTGGACAGGGGGTATTTTTGGCTACACCTTC. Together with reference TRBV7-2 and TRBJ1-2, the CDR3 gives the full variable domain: GAGVSQSPSNKVTEKGKDVELRCDPISGHTALYWYRQSLGQGLEFLIYFQGNSAPDKSGLPSDRFSAERTGGSVSTLTIQRTQQEDSAVYLCASSGWTGGIFGYTFGSGTRLTVV.

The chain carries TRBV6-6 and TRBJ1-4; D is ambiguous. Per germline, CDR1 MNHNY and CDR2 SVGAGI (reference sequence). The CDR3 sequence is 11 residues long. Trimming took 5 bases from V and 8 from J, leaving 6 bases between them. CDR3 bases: TGTGCCAGCAGTCCCTTCGAAAAACTGTTTTTT. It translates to CASSPFEKLFF.

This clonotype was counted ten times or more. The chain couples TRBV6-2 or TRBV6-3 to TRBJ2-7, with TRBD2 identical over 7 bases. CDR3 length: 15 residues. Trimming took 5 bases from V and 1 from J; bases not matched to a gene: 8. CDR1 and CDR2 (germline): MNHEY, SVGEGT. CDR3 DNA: TGTGCCAGCAGTAAGAGACTAGCAGGGTCCTACGAGCAGTACTTC. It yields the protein CASSKRLAGSYEQYF.

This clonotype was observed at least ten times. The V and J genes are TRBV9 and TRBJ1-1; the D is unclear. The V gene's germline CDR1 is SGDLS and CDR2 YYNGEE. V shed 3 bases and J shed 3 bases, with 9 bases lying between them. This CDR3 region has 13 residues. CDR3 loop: CASSATVDTEAFF. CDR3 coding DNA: TGTGCCAGCAGCGCAACAGTAGACACTGAAGCTTTCTTT.

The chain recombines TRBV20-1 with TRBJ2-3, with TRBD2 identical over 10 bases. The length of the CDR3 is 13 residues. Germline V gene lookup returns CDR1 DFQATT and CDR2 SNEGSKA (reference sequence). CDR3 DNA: TGCGGAACGGGGACTAGCGGCACAGATACGCAGTATTTT. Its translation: CGTGTSGTDTQYF.

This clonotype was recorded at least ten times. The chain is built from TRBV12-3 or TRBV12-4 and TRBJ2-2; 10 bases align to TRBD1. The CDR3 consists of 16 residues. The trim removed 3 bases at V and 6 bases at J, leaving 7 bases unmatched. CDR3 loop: CASSFKGQGSAGELFF. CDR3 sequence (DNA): TGTGCCAGCAGTTTCAAGGGACAGGGGTCGGCCGGGGAGCTGTTTTTT.

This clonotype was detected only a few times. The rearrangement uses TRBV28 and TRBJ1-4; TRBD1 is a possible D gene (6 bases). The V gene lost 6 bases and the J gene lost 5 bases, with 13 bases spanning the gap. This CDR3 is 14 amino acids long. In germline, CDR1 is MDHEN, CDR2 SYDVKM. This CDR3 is CASSKQGINEKLFF. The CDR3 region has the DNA TGTGCCAGCAGCAAACAGGGTATAAATGAAAAACTGTTTTTT.

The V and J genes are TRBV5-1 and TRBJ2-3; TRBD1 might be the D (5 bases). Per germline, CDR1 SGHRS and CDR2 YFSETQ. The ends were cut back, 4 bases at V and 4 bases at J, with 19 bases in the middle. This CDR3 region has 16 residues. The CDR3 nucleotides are TGCGCCAGCAGCCCCCAGGGTGGGCTTTTCGCAGATACGCAGTATTTT. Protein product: CASSPQGGLFADTQYF.

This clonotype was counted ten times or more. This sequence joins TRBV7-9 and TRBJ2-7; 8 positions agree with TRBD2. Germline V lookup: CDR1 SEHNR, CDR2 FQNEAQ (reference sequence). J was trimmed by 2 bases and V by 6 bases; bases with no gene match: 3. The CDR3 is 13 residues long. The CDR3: CASRLAATYEQYF. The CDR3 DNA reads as TGTGCCAGCAGACTAGCGGCCACCTACGAGCAGTACTTC.

CDR3 amino acids: CATTRTGRSSGNTIYF. CDR3 coding DNA: TGTGCCACCACCCGGACCGGCAGGAGCTCTGGAAACACCATATATTTT. V is TRBV5-6 and J is TRBJ1-3, with no clear D. Germline V gene data show CDR1 as SGHDT and CDR2 as YYEEEE. The CDR3 length is 16 residues. V lost 9 bases and J 0 bases, leaving 19 bases between the germline ends.

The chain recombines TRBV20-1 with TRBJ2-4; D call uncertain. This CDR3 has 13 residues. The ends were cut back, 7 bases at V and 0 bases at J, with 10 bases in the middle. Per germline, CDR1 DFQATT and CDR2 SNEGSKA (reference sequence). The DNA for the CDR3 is TGCAGTGACACCGACATAGCCAAAAACATTCAGTACTTC. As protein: CSDTDIAKNIQYF.

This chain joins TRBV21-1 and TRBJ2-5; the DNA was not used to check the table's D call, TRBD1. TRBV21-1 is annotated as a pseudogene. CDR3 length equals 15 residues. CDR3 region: CASSGDRGVGETQYF. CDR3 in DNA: TGTGCCAGCAGCGGGGACAGGGGGGTTGGAGAGACCCAGTACTTC.

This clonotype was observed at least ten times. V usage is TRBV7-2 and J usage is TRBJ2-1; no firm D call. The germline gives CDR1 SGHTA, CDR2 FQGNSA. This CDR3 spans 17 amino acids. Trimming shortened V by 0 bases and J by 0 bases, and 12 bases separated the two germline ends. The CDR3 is CASSLAFHFSSYNEQFF. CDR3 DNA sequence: TGTGCCAGCAGCTTAGCGTTCCACTTCAGCTCCTACAATGAGCAGTTCTTC.

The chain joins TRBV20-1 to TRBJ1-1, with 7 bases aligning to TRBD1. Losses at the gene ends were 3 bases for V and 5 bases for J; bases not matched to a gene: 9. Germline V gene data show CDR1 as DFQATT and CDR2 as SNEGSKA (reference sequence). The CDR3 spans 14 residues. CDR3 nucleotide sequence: TGCAGTGCTAGGGACCACAGGGGAAAAACTGAAGCTTTCTTT. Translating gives CSARDHRGKTEAFF.